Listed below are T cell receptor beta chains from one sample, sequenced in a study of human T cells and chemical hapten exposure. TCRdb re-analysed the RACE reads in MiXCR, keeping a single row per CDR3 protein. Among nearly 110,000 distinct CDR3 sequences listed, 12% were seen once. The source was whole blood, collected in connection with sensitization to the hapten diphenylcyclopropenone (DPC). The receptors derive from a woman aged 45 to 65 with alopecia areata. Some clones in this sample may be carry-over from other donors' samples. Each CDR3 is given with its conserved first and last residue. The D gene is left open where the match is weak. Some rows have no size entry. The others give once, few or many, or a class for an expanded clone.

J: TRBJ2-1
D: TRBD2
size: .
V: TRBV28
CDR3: CASSYSSGSSYNEQFF
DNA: TGTGCCAGCAGTTACTCTAGCGGAAGCTCCTACAATGAGCAGTTCTTC

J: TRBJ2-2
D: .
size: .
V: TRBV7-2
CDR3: CASSPLPGGGNTGELFF
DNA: TGTGCCAGCAGCCCTTTACCGGGGGGCGGGAACACCGGGGAGCTGTTTTTT

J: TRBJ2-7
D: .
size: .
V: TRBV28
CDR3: CASKGHYEQYF
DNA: TGTGCCAGCAAGGGACACTACGAGCAGTACTTC

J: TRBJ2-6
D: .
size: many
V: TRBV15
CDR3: CATSKDYSGANVLTF
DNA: TGTGCCACCAGCAAGGACTACTCTGGGGCCAACGTCCTGACTTTC

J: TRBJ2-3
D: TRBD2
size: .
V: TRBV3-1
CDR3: CASSQVSGREGTDTQYF
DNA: TGTGCCAGCAGCCAAGTTTCCGGGAGGGAAGGCACAGATACGCAGTATTTT

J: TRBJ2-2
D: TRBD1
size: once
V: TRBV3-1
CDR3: CASGLRQGSGELFF
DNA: TGTGCCAGCGGGTTAAGACAGGGCAGCGGGGAGCTGTTTTTT

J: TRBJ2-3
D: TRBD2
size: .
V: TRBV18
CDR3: CASSPGLVRDTQYF
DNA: TGTGCCAGCTCACCGGGACTAGTAAGGGATACGCAGTATTTT

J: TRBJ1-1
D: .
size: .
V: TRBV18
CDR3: CASSPPHTLSTEAFF
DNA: TGTGCCAGCTCACCACCTCACACTCTTAGCACTGAAGCTTTCTTT

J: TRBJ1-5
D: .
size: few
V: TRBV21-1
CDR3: CASSLPMGPNSNQPQHF
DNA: TGTGCCAGCAGCCTTCCCATGGGGCCTAATAGCAATCAGCCCCAGCATTTT

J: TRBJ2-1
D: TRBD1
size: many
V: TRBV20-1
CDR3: CSAPSRDRGSSYNEQFF
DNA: TGCAGTGCTCCAAGCCGGGACAGGGGAAGCTCCTACAATGAGCAGTTCTTC

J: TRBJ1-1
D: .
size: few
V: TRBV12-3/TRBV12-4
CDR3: CASSNSREAFF
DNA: TGTGCCAGCAGCAACAGCCGTGAAGCTTTCTTT

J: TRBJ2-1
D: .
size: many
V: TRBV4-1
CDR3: CASSQDPRDSYNEQFF
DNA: TGCGCCAGCAGCCAAGATCCTCGGGACTCCTACAATGAGCAGTTCTTC

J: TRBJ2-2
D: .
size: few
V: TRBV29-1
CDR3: CSVIPGQVTGELFF
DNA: TGCAGCGTAATACCGGGGCAGGTAACCGGGGAGCTGTTTTTT

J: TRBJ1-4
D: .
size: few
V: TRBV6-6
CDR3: CASTKAGLAFNEKLFF
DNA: TGTGCCAGCACCAAGGCCGGATTGGCCTTTAATGAAAAACTGTTTTTT